The rows below give T cell receptor beta chains drawn from one sample of a study of blood T cells in healthy people across ages. From the 5' RACE reads, TCRdb called clonotypes with MiXCR, one entry per CDR3 protein. The sample consists of fewer than 900,000 distinct CDR3 sequences, roughly 43% of them appearing once. Sequenced input: blood. The receptors derive from an older woman in good health. Each CDR3 is given with its conserved first and last residue. The D gene is left open where the match is weak. Where a row states a size, it is once, few, many or the class of an expanded clone; other rows omit it.

clone_size j_call d_call v_call cdr3_nt cdr3_aa
few TRBJ1-1 . TRBV10-3 TGTGCCATCAGTGCGCTTGAGAACACTGAAGCTTTCTTT CAISALENTEAFF
. TRBJ2-7 TRBD2 TRBV5-4 TGTGCCAGCAGCTCCTATGCAGCGGGGAACTCCTACGAGCAGTACTTC CASSSYAAGNSYEQYF
. TRBJ2-5 TRBD1 TRBV20-1 TGTAGTGCTAGAGTCCTAGGACAGGCTGGGGAGACCCAGTACTTC CSARVLGQAGETQYF
few TRBJ1-6 TRBD1 TRBV12-3/TRBV12-4 TGTGCCAGCAGTTTAAGAACAGGGGGCAATTCACCCCTCCACTTT CASSLRTGGNSPLHF
. TRBJ1-2 TRBD1 TRBV28 TGTGCCAGCAGGACCCTGGACAGGGTGAATGGCTACACCTTC CASRTLDRVNGYTF
. TRBJ2-7 . TRBV7-9 TGTGCCAGCAGCCTGGGAACCAACCTCCACAATGAGCAGTACTTC CASSLGTNLHNEQYF
. TRBJ2-7 TRBD1 TRBV28 TGTGCCAGCAGTGTAGAGACAGGGGGGCGCGAGCAGTACTTC CASSVETGGREQYF
. TRBJ2-3 . TRBV30 TGTGCCTGGAGTGTGTCAGCGTACAACACAGATACGCAGTATTTT CAWSVSAYNTDTQYF
. TRBJ1-6 TRBD1 TRBV3-1 TGTGCCAGCAGCCACCGGGACAGCGCTAATTCACCCCTCCACTTT CASSHRDSANSPLHF
. TRBJ2-4 TRBD1 TRBV6-5 TGTGCCAGCAGTTACCAGGGACAGGGCGATATATTCAAAAACATTCAGTACTTC CASSYQGQGDIFKNIQYF
. TRBJ2-5 . TRBV20-1 TGCAGTGCCACCGGACGGACACAAGAGACCCAGTACTTC CSATGRTQETQYF
. TRBJ2-3 . TRBV9 TGTGCCAGCAGCGTTTGGACACAGTTCCTCACAGATACGCAGTATTTT CASSVWTQFLTDTQYF
few TRBJ2-7 TRBD2 TRBV6-5 TGTGCCAGCAGTTACTCGGTCCAACTAGCGGGAGTTGGCCACGAGCAGTACTTC CASSYSVQLAGVGHEQYF
. TRBJ2-7 . TRBV29-1 TGCAGCGTTGAAGACCCCGGGGGAAGCCCCTACGAGCAGTACTTC CSVEDPGGSPYEQYF
few TRBJ2-1 . TRBV27 TGTGCCAGCAGTCTAGGGACGGGGGGCGCGCAGTTCTTC CASSLGTGGAQFF
. TRBJ2-5 TRBD1 TRBV6-6 TGTGCCAGCAGGCCTCTCACAGGGGAAGAGACCCAGTACTTC CASRPLTGEETQYF
. TRBJ1-2 . TRBV29-1 TGCAGCGGCACGGACAGAAACTATGGCTACACCTTC CSGTDRNYGYTF
. TRBJ2-1 . TRBV11-2 TGTGCCAGCAGCCGCGCCAAAAGCGGGGGACAGAGCTCCTACAATGAGCAGTTCTTC CASSRAKSGGQSSYNEQFF
once TRBJ2-5 . TRBV9 TGTGTCAGCAGCGTAAGATCCTCCACTCCGGAGACCCAGTACTTC CVSSVRSSTPETQYF
few TRBJ2-3 . TRBV9 TGTGCCAGCAGCGCCGGGCCTACCACAGATACGCAGTATTTT CASSAGPTTDTQYF
few TRBJ1-1 . TRBV12-3/TRBV12-4 TGTGCCAGCAGTTTATTCTCCGGGAACACTGAAGCTTTCTTT CASSLFSGNTEAFF
many TRBJ2-3 TRBD2 TRBV7-3 TGTGCCAGCGGGACTAGCGGGACAGATACGCAGTATTTT CASGTSGTDTQYF
. TRBJ1-6 . TRBV20-1 TGCAGTGCTAGACCGACAGGAGGGGGTTCACCCCTCCACTTT CSARPTGGGSPLHF
. TRBJ2-3 . TRBV6-4 TGTGCCAGCAGTTCCACAGGGGATACGCAGTATTTT CASSSTGDTQYF
. TRBJ1-2 TRBD1 TRBV6-1 TGTGCCGCGATCCCAGGGGGCCGCTATGGCTACACCTTC CAAIPGGRYGYTF
. TRBJ2-1 . TRBV7-2 TGTGCCAGCAGCTTTGGGACCAGCACCTACAATGAGCAGTTCTTC CASSFGTSTYNEQFF
many TRBJ2-1 . TRBV12-3/TRBV12-4 TGTGCCAGCAGTCGGGGGCAGGTATTTGGTGAGCAGTTCTTC CASSRGQVFGEQFF
. TRBJ2-1 TRBD1 TRBV3-1 TGTGCCAGCAGCCAAGATCGGGACAGGGTGGGAGACAATGAGCAGTTCTTC CASSQDRDRVGDNEQFF
. TRBJ2-7 . TRBV6-2/TRBV6-3 TGTGCCAGCGGGAGGGACAGCACCTACGAGCAGTACTTC CASGRDSTYEQYF
few TRBJ2-1 TRBD2 TRBV7-9 TGTGCCAGCAGCTTAGTTGGAGCGGGAGGTATCTACAATGAGCAGTTCTTC CASSLVGAGGIYNEQFF